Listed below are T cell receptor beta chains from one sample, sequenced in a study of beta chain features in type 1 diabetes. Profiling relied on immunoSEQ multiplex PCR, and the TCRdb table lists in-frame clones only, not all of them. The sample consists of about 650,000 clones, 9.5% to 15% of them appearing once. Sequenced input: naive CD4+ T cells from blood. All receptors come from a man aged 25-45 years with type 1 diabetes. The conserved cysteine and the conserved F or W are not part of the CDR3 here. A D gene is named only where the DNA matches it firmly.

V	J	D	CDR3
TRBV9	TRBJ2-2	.	ASSASSGTLAGELF
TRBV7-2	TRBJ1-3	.	ASSLVGGQSGNTIY
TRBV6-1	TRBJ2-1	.	ASSDYRVYNEQF
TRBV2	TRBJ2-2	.	ASTDWVTGELF
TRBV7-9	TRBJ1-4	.	ASRAATNEKLF
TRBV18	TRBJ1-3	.	ASSPRSISGNTIY
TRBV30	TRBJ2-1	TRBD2	AWRERGEWNEQF
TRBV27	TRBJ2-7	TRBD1	ASSRAQGVGEQY
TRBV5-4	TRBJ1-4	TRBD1	ASSVQGVSGEKLF
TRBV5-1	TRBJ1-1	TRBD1	ASSEGTGMNTEAF
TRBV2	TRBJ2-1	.	ASSSAGSAYNEQF
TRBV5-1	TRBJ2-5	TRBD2	ASSLAPGAGGSETQY
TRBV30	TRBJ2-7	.	AWSLDPSLMGEQY
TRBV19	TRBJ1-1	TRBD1	ASSIPRDSGNTEAF
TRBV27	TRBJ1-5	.	ASSWQGGNQPQH
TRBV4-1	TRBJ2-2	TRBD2	ASSQASGGVPGELF
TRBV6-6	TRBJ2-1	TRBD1	ASRLEQGTEQF
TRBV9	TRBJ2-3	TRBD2	ASSVATGTSGGNTDTQY
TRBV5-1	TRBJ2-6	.	ASSLASGSGANVLT
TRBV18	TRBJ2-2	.	ASSPSGRGTNTGELF
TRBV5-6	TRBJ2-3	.	ASSLNGGSYTDTQY